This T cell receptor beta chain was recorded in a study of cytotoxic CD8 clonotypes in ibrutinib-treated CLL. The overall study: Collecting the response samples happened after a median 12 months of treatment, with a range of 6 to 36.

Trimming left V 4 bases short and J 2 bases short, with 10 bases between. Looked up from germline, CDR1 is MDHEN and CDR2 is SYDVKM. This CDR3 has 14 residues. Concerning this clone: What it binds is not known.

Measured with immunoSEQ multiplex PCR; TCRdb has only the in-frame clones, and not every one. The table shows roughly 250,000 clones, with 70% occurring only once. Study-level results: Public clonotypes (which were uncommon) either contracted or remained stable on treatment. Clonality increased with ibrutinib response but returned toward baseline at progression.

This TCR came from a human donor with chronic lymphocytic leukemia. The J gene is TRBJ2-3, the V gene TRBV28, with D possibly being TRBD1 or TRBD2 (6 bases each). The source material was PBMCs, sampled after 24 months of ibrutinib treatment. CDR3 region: CASSSGADTDTQYF. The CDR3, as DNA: TGTGCCAGCAGTTCGGGGGCGGACACAGATACGCAGTATTTT.